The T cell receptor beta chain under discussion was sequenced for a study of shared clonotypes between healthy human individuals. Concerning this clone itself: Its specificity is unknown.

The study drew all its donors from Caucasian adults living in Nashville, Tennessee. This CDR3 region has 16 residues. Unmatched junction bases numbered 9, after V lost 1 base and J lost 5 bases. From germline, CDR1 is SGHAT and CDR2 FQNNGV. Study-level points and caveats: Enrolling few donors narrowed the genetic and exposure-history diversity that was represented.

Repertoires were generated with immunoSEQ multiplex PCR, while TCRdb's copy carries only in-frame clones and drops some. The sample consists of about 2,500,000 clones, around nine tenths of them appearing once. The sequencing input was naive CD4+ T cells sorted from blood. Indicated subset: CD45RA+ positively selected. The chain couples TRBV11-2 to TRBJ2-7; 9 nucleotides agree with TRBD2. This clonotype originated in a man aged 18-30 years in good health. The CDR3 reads CASSLGGRAILNEQYF. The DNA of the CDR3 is TGTGCCAGCAGCTTAGGCGGGAGGGCGATTTTGAACGAGCAGTACTTC.